What follows describes a single TCR beta chain. Its cognate antigen has yet to be identified. No base quality information exists; no much larger clone differs at one position. TCRbeta CDR3 regions were amplified from genomic DNA using the immunoSEQ Assay, a bias-controlled multiplex PCR. In the original analysis: Nucleated cell counts per sample were estimated from amplification of reference gene primers within the assay. To quantify the absolute abundance of each unique TCRbeta CDR3 rearrangement, sequence reads were collapsed and filtered. For each sample, productive Simpson clonality was calculated by taking the square root of Simpson's diversity index across productive rearrangements. Sourced from immuneACCESS, this table was stored by TCRdb with only in-frame sequences that have V and J called. A share of the clones is absent; for the studies checked, an unresolved V gene accounts for under half, and the remainder has no known explanation. Clonal size and the V and J genes are those of that table, whereas D and trimming came from the DNA. The sample table lists under 200,000 clones, around 83% of them with a count of one. About 4% of the sample is in the top ten clones.

The CDR3, cysteine through phenylalanine, is 14 amino acids long. CDR3 DNA only is kept here, 42 bases in frame from base 1. CDR1 is given as SGHRS and CDR2 as YFSETQ, both from the germline V gene. Trimming leaves V shorter by 4 bases and J shorter by 7 bases, with the junction holding 5 bases beyond the gene matches. Enrolling through a virtual design, the prospective study's participants ranged in age from roughly 18 to 90 years and lived across some 23 United States geographic areas. In the prospective study, cohorts were assigned on the basis of participant-reported clinical history obtained from a screening survey and a study questionnaire. Each participant in the prospective study had whole blood, serum and a nasopharyngeal or oropharyngeal swab collected by mobile phlebotomists. Over a roughly 2-month period, participants in the prospective study had the option of providing additional blood draws and questionnaires. Prospective study blood samples were shipped either frozen or at room temperature before DNA extraction.

The data originate from a study of blood T cell repertoires in COVID-19 (dated by TCRdb to the early 2020s). Turning to the overall study: Samples from collaborators originated in the United States, Italy and Spain and spanned both the acute and convalescent phases of COVID-19. The prospective study material was composed of cDNA or gDNA derived from T cells, B-cell-depleted T cells, or PBMCs. The dataset comprised deeply sampled blood TCRbeta repertoires from subjects exposed to, actively infected with, or recovered from COVID-19. The repertoires were made available in a free public database intended to serve as a resource for research on the immune response to SARS-CoV-2. Samples were obtained from the ongoing ImmuneRACE study (first 160 participants) and from over 1,000 subjects provided by 6 global collaborators. Nearly every sample came with metadata listing a de-identified subject ID, COVID-19 status, age in years and sex. Where available, HLA class I and class II types were obtained from metadata supplied by the sample provider rather than from assay-based typing. General conclusions and limits of the study: Clinical and demographic metadata were provided uncurated, with the amount varying by source and participant.

Sequencing was carried out using PBMCs or T cells enriched from blood (not recorded which). This clonotype originated in a woman aged 45-59 years in a cohort exposed to, infected with or recovered from COVID-19 (not recorded which). The sequence links TRBV5-1 to TRBJ1-6, and 7 junctional nucleotides match TRBD1. The DNA reads TGCGCCAGCAGCCCTGACAGGGTGAATTCACCCCTCCACTTT. It translates to CASSPDRVNSPLHF.